Presented here are 15 T cell receptor beta chains from one specimen sequenced in a study of T cell repertoires in aging, cancer and after chemotherapy. The template was genomic DNA from peripheral blood, not RNA. Multiplex touch-down PCR with TRB-A/B primers amplified rearranged V-D-J TRB sequences. Each CDR3 protein is one row after TCRdb ran MiXCR on the multiplex PCR reads. The sample records roughly 6,000 distinct CDR3 sequences, 25% to 35% being singletons. Specimen: blood. The receptors shown here come from a human donor in good health.

In its sample, this clonotype is medium-sized. This chain links TRBV19 with TRBJ2-2; the match to TRBD1 covers 10 bases. V lost 4 bases, J lost 2 bases, and 4 bases stayed unmatched. The germline CDR1 and CDR2 sequences are LNHDA and SQIVND (reference sequence). The CDR3 is 16 amino acids. As DNA, the CDR3 is TGTGCCAGTAGTACAGGACAGGGGGTAAACACCGGGGAGCTGTTTTTT. This codes for CASSTGQGVNTGELFF. Full variable domain (remainder filled in from reference TRBV19 and TRBJ2-2): DGGITQSPKYLFRKEGQNVTLSCEQNLNHDAMYWYRQDPGQGLRLIYYSQIVNDFQKGDIAEGYSVSREKKESFPLTVTSAQKNPTAFYLCASSTGQGVNTGELFFGEGSRLTVL.

CDR3 protein: CASSLVVQAGFYGYTF. The CDR3 coding sequence is TGTGCCAGCAGCTTAGTAGTACAGGCAGGATTCTATGGCTACACCTTC. The chain is built from TRBV7-2 and TRBJ1-2; D might be TRBD1 (5 bases). The ends were cut back, 1 base at V and 4 bases at J, with 16 bases in the middle. The CDR3 loop spans 16 amino acids. Germline CDR1 is SGHTA and CDR2 is FQGNSA.

This clonotype was observed a single time. Possible read error: a much larger clone is one base away. The rearrangement joins TRBV19 to TRBJ1-5; TRBD1 is a possible D gene (6 bases). The CDR3 consists of 13 residues. Germline-derived CDR1 and CDR2 are LNHDA and SQIVND (reference sequence). The V end was cut by 1 base, the J end by 5 bases, with 6 bases between. DNA for the CDR3: TGTGCCAGTAGTATAGGGGGGCATCAGCCCCAGCATTTT. This encodes CASSIGGHQPQHF.

There are a few counts of this clonotype. This sequence joins TRBV15 and TRBJ1-1; the D is unclear. V was shortened by 1 base and J by 1 base, with 7 bases between the two germline ends. The germline V gene has CDR1 LNHNV and CDR2 YYDKDF (reference sequence). This CDR3 comprises 14 residues. CDR3 region: CATSRGGSNTEAFF. CDR3 coding DNA: TGTGCCACCAGCAGAGGAGGTTCGAACACTGAAGCTTTCTTT. The full variable domain, rest sourced from reference TRBV15 and TRBJ1-1, is DAMVIQNPRYQVTQFGKPVTLSCSQTLNHNVMYWYQQKSSQAPKLLFHYYDKDFNNEADTPDNFQSRRPNTSFCFLDIRSPGLGDTAMYLCATSRGGSNTEAFFGQGTRLTVV.

This clonotype has more than one count but fewer than ten. The CDR3 DNA sequence: TGTGCCAGCAGTTTCCCCGGGGCTGCTGGCTACACCTTC. This sequence encodes CASSFPGAAGYTF. The chain combines TRBV28 with TRBJ1-2, with D perhaps matching TRBD1 (5 bases). The CDR3 loop spans 13 amino acids. CDR1 and CDR2 from the germline V gene are MDHEN and SYDVKM. V was clipped by 3 bases and J by 7 bases, with 12 bases between them.

This clonotype ranks as medium-sized. V and J are TRBV19 and TRBJ2-7; weak D call: TRBD2 (5 bases). The CDR3 consists of 14 residues. The germline V gene has CDR1 LNHDA and CDR2 SQIVND (reference sequence). V shed 1 base and J shed 2 bases, with 9 bases lying between them. CDR3 amino acids: CASSIAAGPYEQYF. The CDR3 bases are TGTGCCAGTAGTATAGCGGCGGGCCCCTACGAGCAGTACTTC.

The V and J genes are TRBV5-5 and TRBJ2-2; D may be TRBD1 or TRBD2 (6 bases each). With 6 bases removed from V and 5 bases from J, the gap between germline ends came to 17 bases. The CDR3 contains 15 residues. Per germline, CDR1 SGHKS and CDR2 YYEKEE (reference sequence). The chain's CDR3 is CASTFEGGKTGELFF. In nucleotides, the CDR3 is TGTGCCAGCACCTTCGAAGGGGGGAAAACCGGGGAGCTGTTTTTT.

The rearrangement joins TRBV15 to TRBJ1-2; 7 bases are a match to TRBD1. Germline V CDR1 and CDR2: LNHNV, YYDKDF (reference sequence). J was trimmed by 2 bases and V by 6 bases; bases with no gene match: 9. The CDR3 length is 15 residues. DNA for the CDR3: TGTGCCACCAGAGGGGAAGACAGGGTGAACTATGGCTACACCTTC. It is translated as CATRGEDRVNYGYTF.

As to this clonotype: With a much larger clone just one base away, this may be a read error. The chain joins TRBV11-3 to TRBJ1-2, with D hard to call. Germline V gene lookup returns CDR1 SGHNT and CDR2 YENEEA. The CDR3 length is 13 residues. CDR3 sequence (DNA): TGTACCAGCAGCCCCGGGACTAACTATGGCTACACCTTC. Amino acids: CTSSPGTNYGYTF.

DNA of the CDR3: TGTGCCAGCAGCAAAGAAGCCGTGTACAAGCAGTACTTC. Translation gives CASSKEAVYKQYF. The chain recombines TRBV7-9 with TRBJ2-7; D call uncertain. The V gene lost 5 bases and the J gene lost 8 bases, with 16 bases spanning the gap. In germline, CDR1 is SEHNR, CDR2 FQNEAQ (reference sequence). This CDR3 is 13 amino acids long.

The V and J genes are TRBV6-2 or TRBV6-3 and TRBJ1-4; no clear D gene. The V end was cut by 0 bases, the J end by 5 bases, with 10 bases between. Germline CDR1 and CDR2: MNHEY and SVGEGT. The CDR3 has 15 residues. The CDR3 loop is CASSYSRPKNEKLFF. The CDR3 DNA is TGTGCCAGCAGTTACTCGAGGCCGAAAAATGAAAAACTGTTTTTT.

As for this clonotype: This may come from a read error, since a much larger clone is one base off. This chain connects TRBV5-6 to TRBJ1-3; D is undetermined. V lost 1 base and J 4 bases, leaving 15 bases between the germline ends. Germline CDR1 reads SGHDT; CDR2 reads YYEEEE. The CDR3 covers 16 residues. The CDR3 here is CASSLTAWSAGNTIYF. CDR3 DNA sequence: TGTGCCAGCAGCTTGACGGCGTGGAGTGCAGGAAACACCATATATTTT.

The genes are TRBV7-2 and TRBJ2-1, with 11 bases fitting TRBD2. Germline CDR1 is SGHTA and CDR2 is FQGNSA. The V and J ends lost 3 bases and 6 bases, in that order; junction bases with no gene match: 1. CDR3 length equals 14 residues. CDR3 sequence: CASSFSGGANEQFF. The CDR3 DNA reads TGTGCCAGCAGCTTTAGCGGGGGGGCCAATGAGCAGTTCTTC.

The sample holds a few counts of this clonotype. The genes are TRBV7-9 and TRBJ1-2, with a tentative D call TRBD1 (6 bases). The V gene's germline CDR1 is SEHNR and CDR2 FQNEAQ (reference sequence). This CDR3 has 14 amino acids. V was cut by 4 bases and J by 7 bases, with 16 bases left in between. CDR3 in amino acids: CASSSPAGQFGYTF. The CDR3 bases are TGTGCCAGCAGCTCCCCTGCCGGACAGTTTGGCTACACCTTC.

This sequence joins TRBV2 and TRBJ2-2; the D gene is possibly TRBD2 (5 bases). V was cut by 11 bases and J by 0 bases, with 10 bases left in between. The CDR3 totals 13 residues. The germline gives CDR1 SNHLY, CDR2 FYNNEI. CDR3 protein: CARRGSNTGELFF. The CDR3 coding sequence is TGTGCCCGCCGGGGATCGAACACCGGGGAGCTGTTTTTT.